This T cell receptor beta chain was observed in a study of cytomegalovirus exposure and HLA in healthy donors (dated by TCRdb to between 2016 and 2019). Regarding the complete study: An earlier analysis of several hundred of the donors reported 250 to 300 Gb of sequence data and 117 million unique TCR beta sequences from 190 million or so T cells. The number of typed donors differed by locus: about 620-640 for A, B, C, DRB1 and DQB1; approximately 520 for DQA1; around 610 for DPA1; and approximately 450 for DPB1. In addition to the first cohort of several hundred subjects, a separate validation cohort of 130 or so different subjects was used. Using immunosequencing, the study profiled T cell repertoires from approximately 700 subjects and related those repertoires to cytomegalovirus serostatus. A later analysis re-examined previously published TCR beta repertoires from more than 600 donors and added high-resolution HLA genotyping to investigate patterns of TCR occurrence. In a later genetic analysis, genome-wide SNP genotypes for about three fifths of the 666 donors were used, and that subset was treated as a discovery cohort. To decide whether each TCR beta V gene segment behaved as functional or pseudogenic, an earlier analysis of several hundred of the donors relied on high-throughput TCR beta sequencing. An early release covering roughly 580 HLA-typed donors comprised about 300 gigabases of sequencing data and 85 million to 100 million unique TCR sequences. Because of strong linkage in the cohort, four to six DR-DQ haplotypes were treated as single units for association and clustering. Every repertoire in the discovery cohort had been generated on one and the same sequencing platform. Rather than drawing on any new phenotypic data, the later analysis identified candidate immune exposures from TCR beta sequences and the way those sequences occurred across donors. Of the 350 to 400 genotyped donors, about 84% fell in the genetic ancestry cluster associated with self-reported Caucasian donors. The study aimed to test whether signatures of past pathogen exposure could be identified by cataloging public T cell receptors. HLA typing included class I and class II loci at four-digit resolution. To predict cytomegalovirus infection status, the study combined high-throughput TCR immunosequencing, statistical association of individual TCRs with disease status, and machine learning. Donor age, sex, ethnicity and CMV serostatus were collected together with the repertoire data. Among around 400 genotyped donors of the cohort, an average of approximately 240,000 unique TCR beta nucleotide sequences were sequenced per donor, around 18% of them non-productive. Summary of the overall study and its limitations: The authors suggested that the approach could potentially be extended to other disease states and immunological phenotypes. Cytomegalovirus status was reported to be diagnosed by the classifier with high specificity and sensitivity in both the original and validation cohorts. In a later analysis, 15,000 to 20,000 TCR beta sequences were associated with specific HLA alleles at a false discovery rate of 0.05. Broadly in line with IMGT annotations, most TCR beta V segments showed up in productive rearrangements about 87% or about 30% of the time in an earlier analysis of several hundred of the donors. Because HLA typing was missing for some donors at each locus, association tests included only the typed subset. The earlier analysis of nearly 600 of the donors excluded roughly 17 rarely observed V segments, including chromosome 9 orphons, because counts were too low. When HLA alleles, especially DR and DQ, strongly co-occurred, TCR associations were difficult to assign to individual alleles. A further reported finding was that TCR beta sequences accurately predicted the HLA-A and HLA-B alleles for most subjects in the first cohort. Correlated functional status among segregating V segments might be attributable to linkage disequilibrium, but an unknown experimental factor could not be ruled out. Roughly uniform sequencing depth across donors was assumed in presence/absence analyses, although this assumption may not hold. Because the 87-base-pair reads could not distinguish some IMGT-functional V segments, including TRBV6-2 and TRBV6-3, those segments were excluded. Compared with equally common non-associated chains, HLA-associated TCR beta chains in a later analysis were more clonally expanded and had lower generation probabilities. A later analysis found that most CMV-associated TCR beta chains appeared HLA-restricted, with HLA associations seemingly driven largely by CMV exposure. A later analysis reported that several top co-occurrence clusters appeared linked to parvovirus B19, influenza, CMV and Epstein-Barr virus. For the cohort, immune exposure information was limited to CMV serostatus. In this cohort, only TCR beta chains were sequenced, and detectable features were limited by the absence of alpha or paired-chain data. A total of roughly 160 TCR beta chains were listed by the study as associated with cytomegalovirus. A cluster of highly shared sequence variants was judged likely to be a technical artifact of the sequencing pipeline. A few of the identified cytomegalovirus-associated TCR beta chains were confirmed in vitro to be specific for cytomegalovirus antigens. In a later analysis, the rate of TCR association differed among HLA loci, with DRB1 alleles having the most associated TCRs and HLA-C alleles having the fewest. In a later genetic analysis, a missense DCLRE1C variant was associated with V-gene and J-gene trimming of TCR beta chains, and the association was replicated in an independent cohort. In a later genetic analysis, fewer N-insertions in productive TCRs were reported among donors in an Asian-associated ancestry cluster than the approximately 710-donor mean. Most TCR sequences were seen in very few donors, while some public TCRs were found in many individuals.

The table lists this clone with a count of one. It lacks a known antigen. Base qualities are not at hand, and no much larger clone is one base apart. Per the germline V gene, MDHEN is the CDR1 and SYDVKM is the CDR2. At the junction V is shortened by 6 bases and J by 4 bases, with 12 bases in between. The CDR3 starts with the cysteine, ends with the phenylalanine, and has 14 residues. Here the CDR3 DNA is all that survives: 42 bases in frame from base 1. The cohort was made up of about 670 healthy bone marrow donors. At the time of sampling, every cohort member was nominally healthy, though immune exposures that went unrecorded were likely present. The donor was CMV seronegative and was included in the group of a few hundred seronegative cohort members. Every donor gave a peripheral blood sample, and the peripheral blood mononuclear cells from that sample were used for TCR beta sequencing. Genomic DNA extraction from the blood cell samples was performed with the Qiagen DNeasy Blood Extraction Kit.

Preparation of the library involved the immunoSEQ multiplex PCR assay. A mixture of 60 forward primers for TCR Vbeta segments and 13 reverse primers for TCR Jbeta segments was used in the multiplex PCR. A multiplex PCR assay on genomic DNA amplified the CDR3 region of rearranged TCR beta genes. The amplified TCR beta libraries were sequenced on the Illumina HiSeq System as 87-base-pair reads. The study's processing was this. A later analysis counted approximately 76 million unique TCR beta chains across the 600 to 850 repertoires, and about 10 million of these chains were shared by at least two donors. To remove PCR and sequencing errors, raw reads were error-corrected and collapsed into unique sequences using a nearest-neighbor algorithm that merged closely related sequences. CDR3 sequences were aligned to IMGT reference sequences to assign V, D and J gene segments. For a sequence to be retained, a match of at least six nucleotides to both a V gene segment and a J gene segment was required. Rearrangements were called productive when the CDR3 lacked stop codons and stayed in frame with V and J; all others were non-productive. CDR3 was defined according to IMGT convention as the region running from the second conserved V-encoded cysteine to the conserved J-encoded phenylalanine. Sequences without an unambiguous match to a single V gene segment were excluded from the earlier analysis of 450 to 650 of the donors. An earlier analysis of 500 to 700 of the donors classified V segments as functional when productive rearrangements were above 56.7% and as segregating when the standard deviation between donors was above 5%. A statistical classification framework was built to diagnose cytomegalovirus status from the catalog of TCR beta chain sequences. A later analysis assigned V and J genes by comparing TCR nucleotide sequences with IMGT/GENE-DB human TR gene sequences. Using the TCRdist pipeline, a later analysis assigned CDR3 sequences along with most-parsimonious VDJ recombination scenarios. In a later analysis, every TCR beta chain was defined by the combination of its CDR3 amino acid sequence and its V-gene family, and reads without a unique V-gene family were dropped. To address suspected cross-contamination and a sequencing artifact, a later analysis removed a few hundred highly shared, low-generation-probability nucleotide sequences. In a later analysis, a clonal expansion index was calculated for each public chain from normalized within-repertoire ranks of inferred template counts. A later analysis computed generation probabilities with a VDJ recombination model fitted to out-of-frame rearrangements, and checked the results against IGoR. Hypergeometric tests were used in a later analysis to score TCR-TCR, TCR-HLA and TCR-CMV co-occurrence, with a repertoire-size bias correction applied to the TCR pairs. A later analysis estimated false discovery rates by permuting HLA or CMV assignments 20 times. In a later analysis, co-occurring TCRs were grouped using DBSCAN, with TCRdist sequence similarity added in when clustering inside HLA-allele-positive subsets. Repertoires with fewer than 30,000 or more than 120,000 public chains were left out of co-occurrence clustering, as were five repertoires with anomalous nucleotide sharing. In its TCRdb copy, this immuneACCESS table keeps in-frame sequences only and misses some clones. Where compared with another copy, unresolved V genes explain less than half of these, and the others have no known cause. For V, J and clone size, that table is used; D and trimming come from the DNA. The sample table contains about 160,000 clones; only one count was recorded for around four fifths of them. The ten largest clones represent 1.5% to 2% of the sample.

The chain links TRBV28 with TRBJ1-4; there is no confident call for the D gene. This TCR derives from a young woman in good health and CMV-seronegative. Input material: PBMCs. Here is the DNA: TGTGCCAGCAGCGGAGGGCTGGGTAATGAAAAACTGTTTTTT. Its translation reads: CASSGGLGNEKLFF.